One and the same sample provided the 19 T cell receptor beta chains below, sequenced in a study of T cell changes during pregnancy in multiple sclerosis. Repertoires were generated with immunoSEQ multiplex PCR, while TCRdb's copy carries only in-frame clones and drops some. The data contain tens of thousands of clones, 75% to 95% of them singletons. This sample comprised peripheral blood, obtained after pregnancy. These receptors came from a female donor in good health, enrolled as a control in a pregnancy study.

The chain carries TRBV6-1 and TRBJ1-1; D is possibly TRBD1 (6 bases). The V end lost 1 base, the J end lost 9 bases, and 15 bases lay between the germline ends. Looked up from germline, CDR1 is MNHNS and CDR2 is SASEGT. The CDR3 length is 14 residues. DNA for the CDR3: TGTGCCAGCAGTGAAGATGGGACATGGGGAAAAGCTTTCTTT. This codes for CASSEDGTWGKAFF.

This clone is a singleton in its sample. The chain couples TRBV4-3 to TRBJ1-1; TRBD1 agrees at 9 bases. The CDR3 contains 15 residues. The trim removed 4 bases at V and 5 bases at J, leaving 8 bases unmatched. Per germline, CDR1 LGHNA and CDR2 YSLEER. In nucleotides, the CDR3 is TGCGCCAGCAGCCTAACAGGGGGCCGGCATACTGAAGCTTTCTTT. Amino acid sequence: CASSLTGGRHTEAFF.

The chain employs TRBV7-2 and TRBJ1-1; D ambiguous. CDR1 is SGHTA and CDR2 is FQGNSA in the germline V gene. Trimming took off 0 bases at V and 4 bases at J, with 9 bases between the two ends. The CDR3 consists of 14 residues. The CDR3 spells CASSLAPGSTEAFF. CDR3 sequence (DNA): TGTGCCAGCAGCTTAGCGCCGGGGTCCACTGAAGCTTTCTTT.

The chain uses TRBV18 and TRBJ1-1; perhaps TRBD1 as D (6 bases). Germline-derived CDR1 and CDR2 are KGHSH and LQKENI. The CDR3 covers 18 residues. V was trimmed by 6 bases and J by 0 bases, leaving 23 bases between them. CDR3 sequence reads: CASSPQRLGGALNTEAFF. The DNA of the CDR3 is TGTGCCAGCTCCCCCCAAAGGCTAGGGGGTGCTCTGAACACTGAAGCTTTCTTT.

The rearrangement links TRBV28 to TRBJ2-1, with a weak D call TRBD1 (6 bases). CDR1 is MDHEN and CDR2 is SYDVKM in the germline V gene. CDR3 length: 14 residues. V shed 5 bases and J shed 9 bases, with 17 bases lying between them. CDR3 amino acids: CASSPTLTGIEQFF. DNA of the CDR3: TGTGCCAGCAGTCCTACCTTAACAGGGATTGAGCAGTTCTTC.

The chain is built from TRBV5-4 and TRBJ1-4, with D perhaps TRBD1 (5 bases). Germline assignment: CDR1 SGHNT and CDR2 YYREEE (reference sequence). There are 16 residues in the CDR3. Trimming took off 0 bases at V and 5 bases at J, with 14 bases between the two ends. CDR3 sequence (DNA): TGTGCCAGCAGCTTGGGTGGAGTGACAGTAAATGAAAAACTGTTTTTT. Protein product: CASSLGGVTVNEKLFF.

V and J are TRBV9 and TRBJ2-3; 9 bases match TRBD2. The CDR3 spans 14 residues. Trimming cost V 7 bases and J 0 bases; bases outside gene matches: 3. Germline values: CDR1 SGDLS, CDR2 YYNGEE. This chain's CDR3 is CASQRGDSTDTQYF. The CDR3 bases are TGTGCCAGCCAGCGGGGGGACAGCACAGATACGCAGTATTTT. Drawing the rest from reference TRBV9 and TRBJ2-3, the complete variable domain is DSGVTQTPKHLITATGQRVTLRCSPRSGDLSVYWYQQSLDQGLQFLIQYYNGEERAKGNILERFSAQQFPDLHSELNLSSLELGDSALYFCASQRGDSTDTQYFGPGTRLTVL.

The rearrangement joins TRBV5-4 to TRBJ2-7, with a weak D call TRBD1 (6 bases). The V gene lost 4 bases and the J gene lost 0 bases, with 11 bases spanning the gap. The CDR3 is 14 residues long. Germline values: CDR1 SGHNT, CDR2 YYREEE (reference sequence). DNA for the CDR3: TGTGCCAGCAGCGGAAGGGGGAGCTCCTACGAGCAGTACTTC. Translating it yields CASSGRGSSYEQYF.

V gene TRBV5-6 combines with J gene TRBJ1-2; unclear D gene. The CDR3 sequence is 13 residues long. In germline, CDR1 is SGHDT, CDR2 YYEEEE. Between the trimmed V and J ends, which lost 1 base and 1 base, there was a span of 5 bases. The CDR3 sequence: CASSLLVNYGYTF. The CDR3 coding sequence is TGTGCCAGCAGCTTGTTAGTTAACTATGGCTACACCTTC.

This clone has just one count. The chain links TRBV7-2 to TRBJ2-5; 8 nucleotides line up with TRBD1. There are 15 residues in the CDR3. V dropped 5 bases and J dropped 7; count of bases not matched to a gene: 12. The germline V gene has CDR1 SGHTA and CDR2 FQGNSA. CDR3 sequence: CASSTRDRRQGTQYF. CDR3 coding DNA: TGTGCCAGCAGCACTCGGGACAGGCGACAGGGGACCCAGTACTTC.

The gene calls are TRBV10-2 and TRBJ2-7; no definite D call. Germline V gene data show CDR1 as WSHSY and CDR2 as SAAADI. Between the trimmed V and J ends, which lost 2 bases and 0 bases, there was a span of 5 bases. The CDR3 length is 13 residues. The CDR3 DNA reads TGCGCCAGCAGTGAGGCTAGCTCCTACGAGCAGTACTTC. This codes for CASSEASSYEQYF.

The rearrangement uses TRBV7-9 and TRBJ1-6; D gene unclear. The CDR3 runs 12 residues. V shed 5 bases and J shed 6 bases, with 5 bases lying between them. The V gene's germline CDR1 is SEHNR and CDR2 FQNEAQ (reference sequence). Here the CDR3 DNA reads TGTGCCAGCAGCCGTCCTAATTCACCCCTCCACTTT. Its protein product is CASSRPNSPLHF.

This clone was recorded a few times. The chain is built from TRBV19 and TRBJ1-5; weak D call: TRBD1 (5 bases). Trimming shortened V by 8 bases and J by 3 bases, and 11 bases separated the two germline ends. This CDR3 is 13 amino acids long. Germline V gene data show CDR1 as LNHDA and CDR2 as SQIVND (reference sequence). The CDR3 loop reads CASPRTPNQPQHF. DNA for the CDR3: TGTGCCAGTCCCAGGACACCCAATCAGCCCCAGCATTTT.

The chain combines TRBV5-4 with TRBJ2-7; TRBD1 agrees at 12 bases. The CDR3 runs 15 residues. CDR1 SGHNT and CDR2 YYREEE come from the germline V gene (reference sequence). V trimming: 4 bases; J trimming: 4 bases; junction bases outside the gene matches: 6. CDR3 sequence reads: CASSGGTGGQYEQYF. CDR3 bases: TGTGCCAGCAGCGGCGGGACAGGGGGCCAGTACGAGCAGTACTTC.

The J gene is TRBJ1-1, the V gene TRBV19, with a possible D match to TRBD1 (6 bases). This CDR3 is built from 15 residues. Trimming cost V 6 bases and J 2 bases, with 16 bases left between them. In germline, CDR1 is LNHDA, CDR2 SQIVND (reference sequence). The CDR3, as DNA: TGTGCCAGTAGGCCAAAAGGACAGCCCAACACTGAAGCTTTCTTT. It is translated as CASRPKGQPNTEAFF.

This chain links TRBV30 with TRBJ1-1; D is uncertain. The CDR3 is made up of 14 amino acids. Germline CDR1 GTSNPN, CDR2 SVGIG (reference sequence). Trimming left V 4 bases short and J 2 bases short, with 14 bases between. CDR3 DNA sequence: TGTGCCTGGACGATATCGACACTTAACACTGAAGCTTTCTTT. Protein sequence: CAWTISTLNTEAFF.

With regard to this clone: Different DNA sequences within this sample yield the same CDR3. The chain links TRBV5-4 to TRBJ1-6; D may be TRBD1 (6 bases). Germline V gene data show CDR1 as SGHNT and CDR2 as YYREEE (reference sequence). The CDR3 contains 15 residues. V was pared by 0 bases and J by 6 bases, with 10 bases between. The CDR3 loop is CASSLGQGINSPLHF. CDR3 DNA sequence: TGTGCCAGCAGCTTGGGCCAGGGGATTAATTCACCCCTCCACTTT.

The V gene is TRBV11-2, the J gene TRBJ2-5; 10 bases fit TRBD2. Germline CDR1 is SGHAT and CDR2 is FQNNGV. Germline trimming cut 5 bases from V and 4 bases from J; bases unmatched to any gene: 10. The CDR3 loop spans 16 amino acids. The CDR3 loop reads CASSPPGLAFRETQYF. CDR3 DNA: TGTGCCAGCAGCCCTCCGGGACTAGCGTTTCGAGAGACCCAGTACTTC.

The gene calls are TRBV12-5 and TRBJ1-1; maybe TRBD1 (5 bases). This CDR3 has 17 residues. Germline V gives CDR1 LGHNT, CDR2 FRNRAP. Trimming took off 3 bases at V and 4 bases at J, with 21 bases between the two ends. CDR3 region: CASGLPPGGGPFTEAFF. As DNA, the CDR3 is TGTGCTAGTGGTTTACCCCCGGGGGGAGGCCCCTTCACTGAAGCTTTCTTT.